Below, 10 T cell receptor beta chains from the same sample are listed, as sequenced in a study of PD-L1 blockade in urothelial cancer. Noted time point: peripheral blood 6 weeks after treatment start. The method was immunoSEQ multiplex PCR; TCRdb's version includes in-frame clones alone and lacks a portion of them. The sample shows 50,000 or so clones, approximately 86% of them seen only once. This sample comprised PBMCs, obtained around atezolizumab (anti-PD-L1) treatment. These receptors all stem from a man in his 60s with urothelial cancer.

The V call is TRBV2, the J call TRBJ2-1; 8 bases are a match to TRBD2. The J segment lost 4 bases and the V segment lost 2 bases, leaving 13 bases of the junction unmatched. Germline lookup yields CDR1 SNHLY and CDR2 FYNNEI. This CDR3 comprises 18 residues. This CDR3 reads CASSEPRSSGSRYNEQFF. As DNA, the CDR3 is TGTGCCAGCAGTGAACCCCGGTCTAGCGGGTCGAGATACAATGAGCAGTTCTTC.

The V and J genes are TRBV10-1 and TRBJ2-2, with a possible D match to TRBD1 (7 bases). V was cut by 4 bases and J by 6 bases, with 18 bases left in between. The CDR3 runs 16 residues. The germline gives CDR1 WNHNN, CDR2 SYGVQD (reference sequence). CDR3 nucleotide sequence: TGCGCCAGCAGTGCCCCGGACAGGAGGGGGGCCGGGGAGCTGTTTTTT. The encoded protein is CASSAPDRRGAGELFF.

The chain links TRBV4-3 to TRBJ2-3, with 9 bases fitting TRBD2. In germline, CDR1 is LGHNA, CDR2 YSLEER. This CDR3 contains 18 residues. V lost 3 bases to trimming and J lost 0 bases; unmatched junction nucleotides: 10. The CDR3 DNA is TGCGCCAGCAGCCAGAACCCGGGCGGGGGGGCTAGCACAGATACGCAGTATTTT. Translated, it gives CASSQNPGGGASTDTQYF.

The CDR3 nucleotides are TGCGCCAGCAGTGAAGGAGGCACAGATACGCAGTATTTT. It is translated as CASSEGGTDTQYF. This sequence joins TRBV10-1 and TRBJ2-3, with D hard to call. From germline, CDR1 is WNHNN and CDR2 SYGVQD (reference sequence). The CDR3 contains 13 residues. The V gene lost 3 bases and the J gene lost 1 base, with 5 bases spanning the gap.

This clone showed up just a few times. This chain connects TRBV6-6 to TRBJ1-6; no clear D gene. V was trimmed by 7 bases and J by 9 bases, leaving 13 bases between them. Germline-derived CDR1 and CDR2 are MNHNY and SVGAGI (reference sequence). The CDR3 length is 13 residues. Here the CDR3 reads CASTISEGSPLHF. The CDR3 nucleotides are TGTGCCAGCACTATCAGCGAGGGTTCACCCCTCCACTTT.

The genes are TRBV7-9 and TRBJ2-5; 8 bases are shared with TRBD2. The germline gives CDR1 SEHNR, CDR2 FQNEAQ (reference sequence). This CDR3 comprises 13 residues. Trimming took 8 bases from V and 3 from J; bases not matched to a gene: 5. CDR3 residues: CASQTSGKETQYF. In DNA form, the CDR3 reads TGTGCCAGCCAAACTAGCGGAAAAGAGACCCAGTACTTC. Full variable domain (remainder filled in from reference TRBV7-9 and TRBJ2-5): DTGVSQNPRHKITKRGQNVTFRCDPISEHNRLYWYRQTLGQGPEFLTYFQNEAQLEKSRLLSDRFSAERPKGSFSTLEIQRTEQGDSAMYLCASQTSGKETQYFGPGTRLLVL.

The rearrangement joins TRBV29-1 to TRBJ2-3, with 9 bases identical to TRBD2. The V segment lost 3 bases and the J segment 1 base; nucleotides outside the gene matches: 2. Germline V CDR1 and CDR2: SQVTM, ANQGSEA. CDR3 length: 14 amino acids. CDR3 loop: CSVEASGGTDTQYF. The CDR3 DNA reads as TGCAGCGTTGAGGCTAGCGGGGGCACAGATACGCAGTATTTT.

Written as DNA, the CDR3 is TGTGCCAGCAGCTTAAGGGGGACTAGCGGGGGCACAGATACGCAGTATTTT. Translated: CASSLRGTSGGTDTQYF. The V and J genes are TRBV7-3 and TRBJ2-3; 13 bases are shared with TRBD2. CDR1 is SGHTA and CDR2 is FQGTGA in the germline V gene. V shed 1 base and J 1 base; nucleotides not matched to a gene: 2. CDR3 length: 17 amino acids.

This sequence joins TRBV6-1 and TRBJ2-2, with 9 bases identical to TRBD2. The CDR3 is made up of 14 amino acids. V trimming: 11 bases; J trimming: 5 bases; junction bases outside the gene matches: 9. CDR1 MNHNS and CDR2 SASEGT come from the germline V gene. CDR3: CAAGGQGRTGELFF. CDR3 DNA: TGTGCCGCGGGGGGGCAGGGTCGGACCGGGGAGCTGTTTTTT.

The sample holds one count of this clone. The chain uses TRBV7-6 and TRBJ1-5, with D unclear. Germline V gives CDR1 SGHVS, CDR2 FNYEAQ. Trimming stripped 5 bases from V and 9 bases from J, with 14 bases between. The CDR3 contains 13 residues. CDR3 coding DNA: TGTGCCAGCAGCCCCCTGGCGGGGTGGCCCCAGCATTTT. Amino acids: CASSPLAGWPQHF.